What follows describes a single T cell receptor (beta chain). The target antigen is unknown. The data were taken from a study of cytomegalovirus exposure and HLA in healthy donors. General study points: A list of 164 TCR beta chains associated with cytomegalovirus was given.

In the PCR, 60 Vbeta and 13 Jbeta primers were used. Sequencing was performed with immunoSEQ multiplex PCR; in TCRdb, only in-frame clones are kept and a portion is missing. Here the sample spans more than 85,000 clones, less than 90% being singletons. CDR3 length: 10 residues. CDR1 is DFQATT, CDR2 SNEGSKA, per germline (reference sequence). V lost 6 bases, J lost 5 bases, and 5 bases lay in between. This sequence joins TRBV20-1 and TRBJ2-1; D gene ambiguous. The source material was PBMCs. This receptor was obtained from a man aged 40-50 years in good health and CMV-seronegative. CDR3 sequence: CSAENNEQFF. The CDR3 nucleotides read TGCAGTGCCGAGAACAATGAGCAGTTCTTC.